Presented here are 18 T cell receptor beta chains from one specimen sequenced in a study of T cells in Graves' hyperthyroidism and ophthalmopathy (dated by TCRdb to between 2019 and 2020). Libraries were built with multiplex PCR. Sequencing relied on an Illumina HiSeq 2000. The TCR beta CDR3 regions were amplified from the RNA transcripts. For the first round of RT-PCR on the TCR CDR3, the HTBI primer set was used together with the Qiagen OneStep RT-PCR kit. TCRdb's own reprocessing of the public reads used fastp at Q25 and MiXCR and kept productive beta chains. Each entry is one CDR3 protein sequence, shown with its most common DNA and genes. This sample has 250,000 to 300,000 distinct CDR3 sequences in its table, and roughly 15% of those were observed once. The top ten clones comprise roughly 15% of the sample. The sample taken for sequencing was blood. The receptors stem from a woman in her 40s with Graves' hyperthyroidism that later progressed to Graves' ophthalmopathy.

This clonotype was counted ten times or more. The junction shows a germline mismatch at one end, possibly a read error. The chain's CDR3 is CASSLGGSSYEQYF. The CDR3 coding sequence is TGTGCCAGCAGTTTAGGGGGTAGCTCCTACGAGCAGTACTTC. The chain links TRBV5-1 to TRBJ2-7; a possible D gene is TRBD1 (6 bases). This CDR3 contains 14 residues. CDR1 is SGHRS and CDR2 is YFSETQ in the germline V gene. Looking up the rest from reference TRBV5-1 and TRBJ2-7 gives the full variable domain: KAGVTQTPRYLIKTRGQQVTLSCSPISGHRSVSWYQQTPGQGLQFLFEYFSETQRNKGNFPGRFSGRQFSNSRSEMNVSTLELGDSALYLCASSLGGSSYEQYFGPGTRLTVT.

Turning to this clonotype: A much bigger clone sits one base away, suggesting this may be a read error. The rearrangement links TRBV6-2 or TRBV6-3 to TRBJ2-7; D not certain. This CDR3 has 14 amino acids. V was clipped by 5 bases and J by 2 bases, with 13 bases between them. The germline V gene has CDR1 MNHEY and CDR2 SVGEGT. CDR3 loop: CASSPGDKTYEQYF. DNA of the CDR3: TGTGCCAGCAGTCCGGGCGACAAAACCTACGAGCAGTACTTC.

This clonotype was seen just once. CDR3 residues: CASRGRNYGTDTQYF. The CDR3 DNA sequence: TGTGCCAGCAGGGGCCGGAATTATGGCACAGATACGCAGTATTTT. The J gene is TRBJ2-3, the V gene TRBV6-1; D is unresolved. In germline, CDR1 is MNHNS, CDR2 SASEGT. The ends were cut back, 6 bases at V and 1 base at J, with 14 bases in the middle. The CDR3 is made up of 15 amino acids.

This clonotype showed up many times. This chain joins TRBV28 and TRBJ2-3; TRBD1 agrees at 12 bases. The CDR3 totals 19 residues. After removal of 3 bases from V and 0 bases from J, the junction contained 10 bases not matched to a gene. Germline V gene sequence: CDR1 MDHEN, CDR2 SYDVKM. CDR3 region: CASSLLRDRGLASTDTQYF. The DNA of the CDR3 is TGTGCCAGCAGTTTGCTCCGGGACAGGGGGCTTGCTAGCACAGATACGCAGTATTTT. Drawing the rest from reference TRBV28 and TRBJ2-3, the complete variable domain is DVKVTQSSRYLVKRTGEKVFLECVQDMDHENMFWYRQDPGLGLRLIYFSYDVKMKEKGDIPEGYSVSREKKERFSLILESASTNQTSMYLCASSLLRDRGLASTDTQYFGPGTRLTVL.

The table lists this clonotype with many counts. This chain joins TRBV5-6 and TRBJ2-5, with D unclear. Germline-derived CDR1 and CDR2 are SGHDT and YYEEEE. The CDR3 has 15 residues. Trimming left V 4 bases short and J 1 base short, with 14 bases between. Written as DNA, the CDR3 is TGTGCCAGCAGCCCCGTCGGGCAGCGCCAAGAGACCCAGTACTTC. Translated: CASSPVGQRQETQYF.

At least ten counts were recorded for this clonotype. V is TRBV30 and J is TRBJ2-3, with TRBD1 matching 9 bases. CDR1 GTSNPN and CDR2 SVGIG come from the germline V gene (reference sequence). Unmatched junction bases numbered 5, after V lost 3 bases and J lost 4 bases. The CDR3 loop spans 14 amino acids. The CDR3 DNA is TGTGCCTGGAGCCCGGGACAGGGCCCAGATACGCAGTATTTT. Translating it yields CAWSPGQGPDTQYF.

The V and J genes are TRBV6-5 and TRBJ1-2; the D is unclear. Per germline, CDR1 MNHEY and CDR2 SVGAGI. The CDR3 sequence is 13 residues long. V gave up 0 bases and J gave up 8 bases, with 10 bases separating them. In DNA, the CDR3 is TGTGCCAGCAGTTACTCGCCCGGGAAAGGCTACACCTTC. Residues: CASSYSPGKGYTF.

The rearrangement links TRBV4-1 to TRBJ2-3; 7 nucleotides agree with TRBD2. CDR1 is MGHRA and CDR2 is YSYEKL in the germline V gene. Germline trimming cut 0 bases from V and 3 bases from J; bases unmatched to any gene: 6. The CDR3 sequence is 16 residues long. CDR3 nucleotides: TGCGCCAGCAGCCAAGATCCAGCGGGAATGACAGATACGCAGTATTTT. It is translated as CASSQDPAGMTDTQYF.

This clonotype was seen ten or more times. This rearrangement joins TRBV20-1 to TRBJ2-2; TRBD2 agrees at 12 bases. The CDR3 has 16 amino acids. Germline V gene sequence: CDR1 DFQATT, CDR2 SNEGSKA (reference sequence). Losses at the gene ends were 5 bases for V and 4 bases for J; bases not matched to a gene: 8. CDR3 sequence (DNA): TGCAGTGCTGCACCTTGGACTAGCGGGATCACCGGGGAGCTGTTTTTT. Translating it yields CSAAPWTSGITGELFF.

This clonotype appeared many times. This chain links TRBV28 with TRBJ2-7; no firm D call. Germline V lookup: CDR1 MDHEN, CDR2 SYDVKM. The V end was cut by 5 bases, the J end by 2 bases, with 16 bases between. The CDR3 has 15 residues. CDR3 residues: CASSLGPGLAYEQYF. In DNA, the CDR3 is TGTGCCAGCAGTCTTGGTCCCGGGCTAGCCTACGAGCAGTACTTC.

This clonotype was seen a few times. The rearrangement joins TRBV15 to TRBJ2-7, with D uncertain. V was clipped by 0 bases and J by 3 bases, with 9 bases between them. In germline, CDR1 is LNHNV, CDR2 YYDKDF (reference sequence). The CDR3 spans 14 residues. The CDR3 protein is CATSRDLGSYEQYF. For the CDR3, the DNA is TGTGCCACCAGCAGAGATTTAGGAAGCTACGAGCAGTACTTC.

The rearrangement links TRBV3-1 to TRBJ2-7; TRBD1 might be the D (6 bases). The CDR3 runs 15 residues. V was pared by 2 bases and J by 0 bases, with 11 bases between. Per the germline V gene, CDR1 is LGHDT and CDR2 is YNNKEL (reference sequence). CDR3: CASSQNRDHSYEQYF. Here the CDR3 DNA reads TGTGCCAGCAGCCAAAACAGGGACCACTCCTACGAGCAGTACTTC.

This clonotype was detected ten times or more. The chain uses TRBV10-2 and TRBJ1-5; D possibly corresponds to TRBD1 (6 bases). Germline V lookup: CDR1 WSHSY, CDR2 SAAADI. Trimming left V 6 bases short and J 2 bases short, with 14 bases between. CDR3 length: 15 residues. The CDR3 DNA follows: TGCGCCAGCAGGAGTGGGGGCGTGCGCAATCAGCCCCAGCATTTT. Its translation: CASRSGGVRNQPQHF.

This clonotype has ten or more counts. V usage is TRBV7-2 and J usage is TRBJ2-1, with TRBD2 as a possible D gene (5 bases). This CDR3 has 15 amino acids. The germline V gene encodes CDR1 SGHTA and CDR2 FQGNSA. V shed 1 base and J shed 2 bases, with 9 bases lying between them. Here the CDR3 DNA reads TGTGCCAGCAGCTTAGATAGCGCCGCCTACAATGAGCAGTTCTTC. Translating it yields CASSLDSAAYNEQFF.

The CDR3 region has the DNA TGTGCCAGCAGCTCAGCCGACGAGCAGTACTTC. Amino acids: CASSSADEQYF. The genes are TRBV5-8 and TRBJ2-7; D gene unclear. CDR1 is SGHTS, CDR2 YDEGEE, per germline. The CDR3 contains 11 residues. V gave up 3 bases and J gave up 5 bases, with 6 bases separating them.

This clonotype appeared many times. This chain links TRBV27 with TRBJ2-7, with TRBD2 matching 10 bases. V was pared by 5 bases and J by 9 bases, with 13 bases of the junction left unmatched. The CDR3 length is 15 residues. Germline-derived CDR1 and CDR2 are MNHEY and SMNVEV (reference sequence). The DNA of the CDR3 is TGTGCCAGCAGTGGACCCGGGACTAGCGTGAAAGGGCAGTACTTC. It codes for CASSGPGTSVKGQYF.

The CDR3 DNA reads TGCAGTGCTAGGTCTAGCGGGAGCCAAGAGACCCAGTACTTC. Encoded protein: CSARSSGSQETQYF. The chain recombines TRBV20-1 with TRBJ2-5, with 10 positions matching TRBD2. V was clipped by 3 bases and J by 1 base; unmatched bases: 2. The CDR3 extends over 14 amino acids. The germline CDR1 and CDR2 sequences are DFQATT and SNEGSKA (reference sequence).

This clonotype showed up many times. As DNA, the CDR3 is TGTGCCAGCAGTTTAACAGTCGCAACCGGGGAGCTGTTTTTT. It translates to CASSLTVATGELFF. The rearrangement joins TRBV27 to TRBJ2-2; D not certain. The germline V gene encodes CDR1 MNHEY and CDR2 SMNVEV (reference sequence). V was clipped by 2 bases and J by 5 bases, with 9 bases between them. There are 14 residues in the CDR3.